The 21 T cell receptor beta chains below all came from one sample that was sequenced in a study of shared clonotypes between healthy human individuals. The naive CD8 population came from CD45RO-negative cells selected for CCR7, without terminally differentiated effector memory CD45RA+ cells. Measured with immunoSEQ multiplex PCR; TCRdb has only the in-frame clones, and not every one. The table has some 630,000 clones, roughly 95% seen once. The material sequenced was naive CD8+ T cells sorted from blood. Receptors were obtained from a young woman in good health.

This rearrangement joins TRBV7-9 to TRBJ1-4, with a weak D call TRBD1 (5 bases). This CDR3 contains 18 residues. V was pared by 6 bases and J by 3 bases, with 23 bases between. Germline CDR1 is SEHNR and CDR2 is FQNEAQ (reference sequence). CDR3: CASSSTDAGRAPNEKLFF. The CDR3 region has the DNA TGTGCCAGCAGTTCAACGGACGCTGGCAGGGCCCCTAATGAAAAACTGTTTTTT.

J is TRBJ1-5 and V is TRBV27; no clear D. This CDR3 is built from 16 residues. The V and J ends lost 0 bases and 0 bases respectively, with 9 bases between them. Per germline, CDR1 MNHEY and CDR2 SMNVEV (reference sequence). The CDR3 coding sequence is TGTGCCAGCAGTTTATCAGCGTACAATAGCAATCAGCCCCAGCATTTT. Translating gives CASSLSAYNSNQPQHF.

On this clone: Additional DNA sequences in this sample encode the identical CDR3. The V and J genes are TRBV27 and TRBJ2-7, with 8 nucleotides matching TRBD2. The V segment lost 8 bases and the J segment 3 bases; nucleotides outside the gene matches: 6. Germline CDR1 reads MNHEY; CDR2 reads SMNVEV (reference sequence). There are 13 residues in the CDR3. CDR3 protein: CASRGGTSYEQYF. The DNA for the CDR3 is TGTGCCAGCCGGGGAGGGACTAGCTACGAGCAGTACTTC.

The CDR3 DNA reads TGTGCCAGCAGCTACTCCCCCGGGACAGGGCCCCCCTACGAGCAGTACTTC. It codes for CASSYSPGTGPPYEQYF. The chain joins TRBV13 to TRBJ2-7, with TRBD1 matching 9 bases. Germline assignment: CDR1 PRHDT and CDR2 FYEKMQ (reference sequence). Trimming removed 4 bases from V and 2 bases from J; junction bases left unmatched: 12. The CDR3 length is 17 residues.

This chain links TRBV28 with TRBJ2-2; 9 bases map to TRBD1. The CDR3 has 14 amino acids. Germline V CDR1 and CDR2: MDHEN, SYDVKM. The V gene end was trimmed by 6 bases and the J gene end by 5 bases; junction bases not matched to a gene: 4. CDR3 sequence (DNA): TGTGCCAGCAGGCCGACAGGGGGAACCGGGGAGCTGTTTTTT. Translated: CASRPTGGTGELFF.

J is TRBJ2-7 and V is TRBV14; 7 bases map to TRBD1. Trimming cost V 4 bases and J 4 bases; bases outside gene matches: 13. Germline assignment: CDR1 SGHDN and CDR2 FVKESK. The length of the CDR3 is 16 residues. CDR3 DNA: TGTGCCAGCAGCCCACCGATCGAGACAGGGTTATACGAGCAGTACTTC. Translated, it gives CASSPPIETGLYEQYF.

This clone was detected once. The V gene is TRBV5-6, the J gene TRBJ2-3; TRBD2 matches at 9 bases. The CDR3 runs to 15 residues. With 0 bases clipped from V and 10 bases from J, the junction kept 9 bases outside the gene matches. Germline V gene sequence: CDR1 SGHDT, CDR2 YYEEEE. The CDR3 loop reads CASSLGGGSGSAQYF. CDR3 nucleotide sequence: TGTGCCAGCAGCTTGGGTGGGGGTAGCGGGAGTGCGCAGTATTTT.

The chain uses TRBV2 and TRBJ1-4; D is unclear. Between the trimmed V and J ends, which lost 0 bases and 5 bases, there was a span of 4 bases. The CDR3 spans 13 residues. Germline lookup yields CDR1 SNHLY and CDR2 FYNNEI. CDR3 protein: CASSEARNEKLFF. The CDR3 bases are TGTGCCAGCAGTGAAGCCCGGAATGAAAAACTGTTTTTT.

This clone was recorded once. V usage is TRBV11-3 and J usage is TRBJ2-7, with D possibly being TRBD2 (6 bases). This CDR3 spans 13 amino acids. Germline CDR1 reads SGHNT; CDR2 reads YENEEA. The V gene lost 4 bases and the J gene lost 3 bases, with 10 bases spanning the gap. The CDR3 DNA follows: TGTGCCAGCAGCTGGGGGGACTTCTACGAGCAGTACTTC. Amino acids: CASSWGDFYEQYF.

The rearrangement uses TRBV27 and TRBJ2-7, with 7 bases aligning to TRBD1. V was pared by 5 bases and J by 4 bases, with 8 bases of the junction left unmatched. Germline V lookup: CDR1 MNHEY, CDR2 SMNVEV (reference sequence). The CDR3 totals 14 residues. The CDR3 loop is CASSMTGSQYEQYF. The CDR3 nucleotides are TGTGCCAGCAGTATGACAGGGAGCCAGTACGAGCAGTACTTC.

The chain couples TRBV29-1 to TRBJ2-3; D call uncertain. Germline values: CDR1 SQVTM, CDR2 ANQGSEA. The CDR3 contains 12 residues. The ends were cut back, 0 bases at V and 8 bases at J, with 9 bases in the middle. CDR3 loop: CSVEEPPRTQYF. Written as DNA, the CDR3 is TGCAGCGTTGAAGAGCCGCCGCGTACGCAGTATTTT.

V usage is TRBV28 and J usage is TRBJ2-3, with a tentative D call TRBD1 (5 bases). Germline CDR1 and CDR2: MDHEN and SYDVKM. The CDR3 loop spans 16 amino acids. The V and J ends lost 4 bases and 1 base respectively, with 15 bases between them. CDR3 in DNA: TGTGCCAGCAGTTACCCAGGGTTGAAAGGCACAGATACGCAGTATTTT. As protein: CASSYPGLKGTDTQYF.

This clone was counted once. The V gene is TRBV28, the J gene TRBJ2-7; D possibly corresponds to TRBD2 (5 bases). CDR1 is MDHEN, CDR2 SYDVKM, per germline. Trimming pared 7 bases from V and 7 bases from J, leaving 23 bases between. CDR3 length: 15 residues. The CDR3 reads CASTSPGLVTQEQYF. CDR3 DNA: TGTGCCAGCACCTCGCCTGGACTTGTGACGCAGGAGCAGTACTTC.

The J gene is TRBJ2-3, the V gene TRBV7-9; 8 bases fit TRBD2. Unmatched junction bases numbered 11, after V lost 3 bases and J lost 6 bases. Germline V gene lookup returns CDR1 SEHNR and CDR2 FQNEAQ (reference sequence). This CDR3 contains 16 residues. DNA of the CDR3: TGTGCCAGCAGCTTCTTCGGGAGGGTGACCCCCGATACGCAGTATTTT. Protein product: CASSFFGRVTPDTQYF.

The chain is built from TRBV7-9 and TRBJ2-3; D is ambiguous. The ends were cut back, 1 base at V and 2 bases at J, with 7 bases in the middle. The germline gives CDR1 SEHNR, CDR2 FQNEAQ (reference sequence). The CDR3 sequence is 14 residues long. The CDR3: CASSLVSHTDTQYF. The DNA for the CDR3 is TGTGCCAGCAGCTTAGTCAGCCACACAGATACGCAGTATTTT.

The chain links TRBV7-8 to TRBJ2-7, with D tentatively TRBD1 (6 bases). V was pared by 2 bases and J by 0 bases, with 11 bases between. Germline CDR1 is SGHVS and CDR2 is FQNEAQ. CDR3 size: 15 residues. Here the CDR3 reads CASSLLRDNSYEQYF. In DNA, the CDR3 is TGTGCCAGCAGCTTACTTAGGGACAACTCCTACGAGCAGTACTTC.

The V and J genes are TRBV9 and TRBJ1-2, with 8 bases lining up with TRBD1. Germline assignment: CDR1 SGDLS and CDR2 YYNGEE. The CDR3 totals 13 residues. V lost 3 bases, J lost 2 bases, and 0 bases stayed unmatched. CDR3 in amino acids: CASSGQGNYGYTF. The CDR3 DNA reads TGTGCCAGCAGCGGACAGGGGAACTATGGCTACACCTTC. Full variable domain (remainder filled in from reference TRBV9 and TRBJ1-2): DSGVTQTPKHLITATGQRVTLRCSPRSGDLSVYWYQQSLDQGLQFLIQYYNGEERAKGNILERFSAQQFPDLHSELNLSSLELGDSALYFCASSGQGNYGYTFGSGTRLTVV.

The V and J genes are TRBV15 and TRBJ2-7; possible D gene TRBD2, 5 bases. V was shortened by 1 base and J by 2 bases, with 18 bases between the two germline ends. CDR3 size: 17 residues. The V gene's germline CDR1 is LNHNV and CDR2 YYDKDF (reference sequence). In nucleotides, the CDR3 is TGTGCCACCAGCAGAGCGGACGGGAAGGCCGGAGCCTACGAGCAGTACTTC. As protein: CATSRADGKAGAYEQYF.

The chain has TRBV9 and TRBJ1-1, with a weak D call TRBD1 (5 bases). Germline loops: CDR1 SGDLS, CDR2 YYNGEE. Trimming pared 5 bases from V and 10 bases from J, leaving 18 bases between. The CDR3 totals 13 residues. Written as DNA, the CDR3 is TGTGCCAGCAGTGAGCATGTCGCGCAGGGAGCTTTCTTT. It codes for CASSEHVAQGAFF.

The CDR3 spells CASSLSVADTQYF. The CDR3 DNA reads TGTGCCAGCAGCTTATCAGTGGCAGATACGCAGTATTTT. The chain combines TRBV11-1 with TRBJ2-3; the D is unclear. CDR1 and CDR2 from the germline V gene are SGHAT and FQDESV (reference sequence). This CDR3 comprises 13 residues. V was clipped by 2 bases and J by 4 bases, with 7 bases between them.

V usage is TRBV28 and J usage is TRBJ2-1; 7 positions match TRBD2. The length of the CDR3 is 15 residues. J lost 7 bases, V lost 1 base, and 7 bases had no gene match. Germline V gene sequence: CDR1 MDHEN, CDR2 SYDVKM. The CDR3 reads CASSLLAGVDNEQFF. The CDR3 nucleotides are TGTGCCAGCAGTTTATTGGCGGGAGTTGATAATGAGCAGTTCTTC.